This T cell receptor beta chain derives from a study of blood T cell repertoires in COVID-19. Across the study: Researchers got acute and convalescent COVID-19 samples from the United States, Italy and Spain. PBMCs, B-cell-depleted T cells, or T cells provided the cDNA or gDNA that made up the material.

How the authors handled the data: Amplification from reference gene primers served as the basis for estimated nucleated cell counts. Clones were sequenced by immunoSEQ multiplex PCR, and TCRdb holds only the in-frame ones, with some missing. The DNA gave D and trimming, while V, J and clone size come from that table. The sample yields roughly 200,000 clones, about three quarters seen once. This clone was seen a few times. The specimen sequenced was peripheral blood. This TCR was recovered from an older woman with acute or convalescent COVID-19.

For the CDR3, the DNA is TGTGCCAGCAGTGCTTTCGACAGCGGGGGTACTGAAGCTTTCTTT. This translates into CASSAFDSGGTEAFF. The V call is TRBV25-1, the J call TRBJ1-1; possibly TRBD1 for D (5 bases). The CDR3 contains 15 residues. The V gene lost 4 bases and the J gene lost 5 bases, with 17 bases spanning the gap. CDR1 and CDR2 from the germline V gene are MGHDK and SYGVNS.